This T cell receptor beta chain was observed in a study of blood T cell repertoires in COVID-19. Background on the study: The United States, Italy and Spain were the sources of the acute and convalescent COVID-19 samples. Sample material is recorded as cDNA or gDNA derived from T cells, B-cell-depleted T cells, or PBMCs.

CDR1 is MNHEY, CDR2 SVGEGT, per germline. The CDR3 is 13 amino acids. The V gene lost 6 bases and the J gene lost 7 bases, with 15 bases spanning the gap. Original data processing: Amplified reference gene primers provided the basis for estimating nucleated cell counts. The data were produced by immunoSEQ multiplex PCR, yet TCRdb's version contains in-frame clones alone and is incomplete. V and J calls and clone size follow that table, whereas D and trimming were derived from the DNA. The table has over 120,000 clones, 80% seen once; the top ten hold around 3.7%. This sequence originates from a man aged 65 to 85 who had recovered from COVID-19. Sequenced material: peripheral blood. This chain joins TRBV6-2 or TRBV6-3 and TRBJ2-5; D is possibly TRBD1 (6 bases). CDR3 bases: TGTGCCAGCAGCCCGACAGGACCCGCGACCCAGTACTTC. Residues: CASSPTGPATQYF.